This TCR beta chain was sequenced for a study of CD8 T cells in ankylosing spondylitis (dated by TCRdb to 2016 to 2017). About the investigation overall: The study profiled T cell receptor beta repertoires in healthy donors and ankylosing spondylitis patients to find disease-linked TCR variants. The full study cohort was made up of over 20 ankylosing spondylitis patients and 108 healthy donors. Peripheral blood samples were taken, and synovial fluid was additionally collected from ankylosing spondylitis patients. Study-wide findings and limitations: Some motif variants were previously reported in synovial fluid and blood of reactive arthritis patients, suggesting common disease-initiation mechanisms. According to the report, matched synovial fluid samples from ankylosing spondylitis patients were significantly enriched for the disease-linked clones. A CD8+ phenotype was shown by the disease-linked clones, which were found at relatively low frequencies in peripheral blood. A TCR beta motif made up of several highly homologous amino acid variants appeared to be characteristic of blood from ankylosing spondylitis patients.

This clonotype showed up just a few times. What antigen it recognizes has not been identified. No base-level quality is on record; no much larger clone is a single base apart. Germline trimming: 2 bases from V, 3 bases from J; junction bases outside gene matches: 4. The CDR3 goes from the cysteine to the phenylalanine over 15 residues. The only DNA kept is the CDR3, 45 bases in frame from the first base. From a lookup of the germline V gene, CDR1 and CDR2 are KGHSY and FQNENV. Sequencing was carried out with an Illumina HiSeq 2500. Quantitative 5'-RACE with molecular barcodes was used to prepare TCR beta libraries. Turning to the authors' computational methods: A new computational method, built on a probabilistic model of VDJ rearrangement, was used to identify disease-linked TCR variants. The public reads were reanalyzed by TCRdb: fastp trimming at Q25, MiXCR alignment, in-frame beta chains only. Each entry merges the rows of one CDR3 protein and shows their most common DNA and genes. The V and J calls and clone size come from TCRdb's table, not from the authors' own analysis. The sample records about 450,000 distinct CDR3 sequences, roughly 26% of which are singletons. The ten largest clones take up roughly 0.9% of the sample.

The sample comprised blood, either unsorted or a sorted T cell fraction (not recorded which). This sequence was found in a male donor with ankylosing spondylitis. In this chain, TRBV16 is recombined with TRBJ1-5; the junction holds 7 bases that match TRBD1. DNA sequence: TGTGCCAGCAGCCAACAGGGACAGAACAATCAGCCCCAGCATTTT. Its protein product is CASSQQGQNNQPQHF.